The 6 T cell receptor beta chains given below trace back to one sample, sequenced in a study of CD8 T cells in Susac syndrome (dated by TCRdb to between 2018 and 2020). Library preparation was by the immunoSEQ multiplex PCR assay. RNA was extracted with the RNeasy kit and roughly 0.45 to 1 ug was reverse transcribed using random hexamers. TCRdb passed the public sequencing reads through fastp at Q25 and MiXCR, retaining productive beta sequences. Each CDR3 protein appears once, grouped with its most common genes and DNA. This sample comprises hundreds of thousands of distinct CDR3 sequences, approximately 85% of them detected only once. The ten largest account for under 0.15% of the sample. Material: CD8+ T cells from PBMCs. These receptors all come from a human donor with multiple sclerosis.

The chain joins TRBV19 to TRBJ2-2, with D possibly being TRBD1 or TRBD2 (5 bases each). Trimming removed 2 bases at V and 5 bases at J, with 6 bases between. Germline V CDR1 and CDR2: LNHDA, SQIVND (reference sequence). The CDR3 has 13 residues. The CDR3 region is CASSIWGTGELFF. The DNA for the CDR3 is TGTGCCAGTAGTATATGGGGGACCGGGGAGCTGTTTTTT. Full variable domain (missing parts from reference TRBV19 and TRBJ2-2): DGGITQSPKYLFRKEGQNVTLSCEQNLNHDAMYWYRQDPGQGLRLIYYSQIVNDFQKGDIAEGYSVSREKKESFPLTVTSAQKNPTAFYLCASSIWGTGELFFGEGSRLTVL.

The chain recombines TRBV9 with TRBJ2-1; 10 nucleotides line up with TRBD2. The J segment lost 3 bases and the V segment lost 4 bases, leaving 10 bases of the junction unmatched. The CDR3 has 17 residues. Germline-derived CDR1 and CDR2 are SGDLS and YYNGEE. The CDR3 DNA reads TGTGCCAGCAGCCCACCCTCCACTAGCGGGGTCTACAATGAGCAGTTCTTC. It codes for CASSPPSTSGVYNEQFF.

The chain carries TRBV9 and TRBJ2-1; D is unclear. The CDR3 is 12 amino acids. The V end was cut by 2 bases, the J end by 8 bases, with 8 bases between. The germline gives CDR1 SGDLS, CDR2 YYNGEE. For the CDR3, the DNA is TGTGCCAGCAGCGTTGGCGGCGATGAGCAGTTCTTC. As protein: CASSVGGDEQFF.

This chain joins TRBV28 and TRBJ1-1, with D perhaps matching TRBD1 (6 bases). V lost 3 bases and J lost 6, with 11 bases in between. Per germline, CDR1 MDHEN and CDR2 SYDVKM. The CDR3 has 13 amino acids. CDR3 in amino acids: CASSFPGGSEAFF. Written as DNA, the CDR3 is TGTGCCAGCAGTTTCCCGGGGGGCTCTGAAGCTTTCTTT.

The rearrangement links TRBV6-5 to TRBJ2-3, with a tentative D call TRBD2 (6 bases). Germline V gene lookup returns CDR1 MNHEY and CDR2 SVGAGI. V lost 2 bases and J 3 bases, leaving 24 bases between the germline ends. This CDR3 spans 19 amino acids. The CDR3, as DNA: TGTGCCAGCAGTTACGAGGACGGGAGTTCCCCCTTTAGTACAGATACGCAGTATTTT. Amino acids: CASSYEDGSSPFSTDTQYF.

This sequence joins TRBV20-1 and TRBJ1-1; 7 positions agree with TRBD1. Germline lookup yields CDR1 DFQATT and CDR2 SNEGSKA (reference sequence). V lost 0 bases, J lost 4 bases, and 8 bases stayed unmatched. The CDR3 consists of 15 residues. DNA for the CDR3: TGCAGTGCTAGAGAATCAATGACAGGGTCCACTGAAGCTTTCTTT. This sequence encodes CSARESMTGSTEAFF.